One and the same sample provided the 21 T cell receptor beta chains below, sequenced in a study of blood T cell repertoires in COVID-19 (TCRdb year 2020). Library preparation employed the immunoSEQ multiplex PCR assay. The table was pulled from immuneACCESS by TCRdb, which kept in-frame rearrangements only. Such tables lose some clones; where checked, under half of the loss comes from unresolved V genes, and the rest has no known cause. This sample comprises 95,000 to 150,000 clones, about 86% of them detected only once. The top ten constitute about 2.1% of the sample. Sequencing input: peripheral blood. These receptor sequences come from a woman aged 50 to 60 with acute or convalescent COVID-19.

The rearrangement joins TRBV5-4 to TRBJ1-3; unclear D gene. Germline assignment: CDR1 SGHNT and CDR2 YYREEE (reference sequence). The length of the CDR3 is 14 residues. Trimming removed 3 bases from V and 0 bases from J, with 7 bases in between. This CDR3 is CASSYGSSGNTIYF. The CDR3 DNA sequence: TGTGCCAGCAGCTACGGGAGCTCTGGAAACACCATATATTTT.

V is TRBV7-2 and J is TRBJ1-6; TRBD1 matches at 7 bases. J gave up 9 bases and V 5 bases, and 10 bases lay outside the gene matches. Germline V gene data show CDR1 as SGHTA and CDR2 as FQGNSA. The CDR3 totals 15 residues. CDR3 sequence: CASSLGQVPTSPLHF. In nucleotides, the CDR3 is TGTGCCAGCAGCCTCGGACAGGTACCCACTTCACCCCTCCACTTT.

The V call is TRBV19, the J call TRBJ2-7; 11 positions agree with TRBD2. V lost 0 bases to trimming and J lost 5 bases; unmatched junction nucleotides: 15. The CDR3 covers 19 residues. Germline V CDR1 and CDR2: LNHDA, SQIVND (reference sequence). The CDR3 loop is CASSIERETSGRWVHEQYF. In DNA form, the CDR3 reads TGTGCCAGTAGTATAGAGAGGGAAACTAGCGGGAGATGGGTCCACGAGCAGTACTTC.

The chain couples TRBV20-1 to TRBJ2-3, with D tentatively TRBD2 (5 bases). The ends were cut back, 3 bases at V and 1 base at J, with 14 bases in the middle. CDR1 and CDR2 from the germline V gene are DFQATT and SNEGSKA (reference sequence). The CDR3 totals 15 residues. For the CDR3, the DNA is TGCAGTGCTAGTGACGGGATGAAGGGCACAGATACGCAGTATTTT. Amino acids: CSASDGMKGTDTQYF.

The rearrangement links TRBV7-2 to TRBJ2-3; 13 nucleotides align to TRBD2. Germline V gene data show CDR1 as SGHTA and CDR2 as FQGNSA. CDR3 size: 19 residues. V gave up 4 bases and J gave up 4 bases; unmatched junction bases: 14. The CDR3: CASSSRTSGGPRAADTQYF. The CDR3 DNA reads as TGTGCCAGCAGCTCCCGGACTAGCGGGGGCCCCCGGGCTGCAGATACGCAGTATTTT. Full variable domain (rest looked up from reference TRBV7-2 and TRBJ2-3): GAGVSQSPSNKVTEKGKDVELRCDPISGHTALYWYRQSLGQGLEFLIYFQGNSAPDKSGLPSDRFSAERTGGSVSTLTIQRTQQEDSAVYLCASSSRTSGGPRAADTQYFGPGTRLTVL.

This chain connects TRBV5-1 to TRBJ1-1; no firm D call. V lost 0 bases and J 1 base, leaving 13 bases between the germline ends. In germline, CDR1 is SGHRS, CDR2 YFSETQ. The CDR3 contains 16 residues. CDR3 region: CASSLGMAGWNTEAFF. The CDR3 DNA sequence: TGCGCCAGCAGCTTGGGTATGGCAGGTTGGAACACTGAAGCTTTCTTT.

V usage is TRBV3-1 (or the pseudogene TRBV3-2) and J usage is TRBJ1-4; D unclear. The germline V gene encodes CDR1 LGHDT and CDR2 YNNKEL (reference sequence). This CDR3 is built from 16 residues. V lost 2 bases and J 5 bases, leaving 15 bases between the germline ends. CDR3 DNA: TGTGCCAGCAGCCAATTCAGTCCACCGGAGAATGAAAAACTGTTTTTT. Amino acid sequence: CASSQFSPPENEKLFF.

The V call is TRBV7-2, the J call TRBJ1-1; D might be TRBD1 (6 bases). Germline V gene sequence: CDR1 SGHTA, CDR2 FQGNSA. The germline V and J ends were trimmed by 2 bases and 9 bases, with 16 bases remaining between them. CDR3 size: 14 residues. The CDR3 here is CASSLSRGPSKAFF. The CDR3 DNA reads TGTGCCAGCAGCTTATCCAGGGGACCATCGAAAGCTTTCTTT.

In DNA form, the CDR3 reads TGTGCCAGTAGTGGACTACTCGACAGTTCTATGAACACTGAAGCTTTCTTT. It encodes CASSGLLDSSMNTEAFF. V usage is TRBV19 and J usage is TRBJ1-1, with D tentatively TRBD1 (5 bases). The CDR3 loop spans 17 amino acids. CDR1 is LNHDA and CDR2 is SQIVND in the germline V gene (reference sequence). V lost 5 bases, J lost 0 bases, and 19 bases lay in between.

The CDR3 is CASRPIAGVGEKLFF. The CDR3 region has the DNA TGTGCCAGCAGACCCATCGCAGGGGTGGGCGAAAAACTGTTTTTT. The V and J genes are TRBV27 and TRBJ1-4; a possible D gene is TRBD1 (6 bases). The CDR3 loop spans 15 amino acids. Germline lookup yields CDR1 MNHEY and CDR2 SMNVEV (reference sequence). Trimming pared 6 bases from V and 8 bases from J, leaving 19 bases between.

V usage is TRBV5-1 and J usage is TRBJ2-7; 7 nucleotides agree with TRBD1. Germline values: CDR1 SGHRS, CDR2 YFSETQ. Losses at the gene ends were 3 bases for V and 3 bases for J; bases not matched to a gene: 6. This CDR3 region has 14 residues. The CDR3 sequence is CASSSGQIIYEQYF. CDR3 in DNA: TGCGCCAGCAGCTCGGGACAGATTATCTACGAGCAGTACTTC.

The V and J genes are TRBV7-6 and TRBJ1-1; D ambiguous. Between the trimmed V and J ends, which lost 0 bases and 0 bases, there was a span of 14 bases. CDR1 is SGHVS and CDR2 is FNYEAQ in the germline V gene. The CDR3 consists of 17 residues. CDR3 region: CASSLAGGLPLNTEAFF. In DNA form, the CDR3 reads TGTGCCAGCAGCTTAGCGGGTGGGCTCCCTCTGAACACTGAAGCTTTCTTT.

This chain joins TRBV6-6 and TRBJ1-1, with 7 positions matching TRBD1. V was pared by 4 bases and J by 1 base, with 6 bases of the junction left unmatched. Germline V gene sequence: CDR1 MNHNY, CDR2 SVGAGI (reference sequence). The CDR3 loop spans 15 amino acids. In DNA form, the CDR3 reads TGTGCCAGCAGTTGGGTACAGGGGTGGAACACTGAAGCTTTCTTT. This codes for CASSWVQGWNTEAFF.

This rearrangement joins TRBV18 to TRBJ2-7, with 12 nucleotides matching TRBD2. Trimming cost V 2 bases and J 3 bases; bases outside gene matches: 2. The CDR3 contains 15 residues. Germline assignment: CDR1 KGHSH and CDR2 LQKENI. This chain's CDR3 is CASSPGTSGFYEQYF. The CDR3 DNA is TGTGCCAGCTCACCAGGGACTAGCGGGTTCTACGAGCAGTACTTC.

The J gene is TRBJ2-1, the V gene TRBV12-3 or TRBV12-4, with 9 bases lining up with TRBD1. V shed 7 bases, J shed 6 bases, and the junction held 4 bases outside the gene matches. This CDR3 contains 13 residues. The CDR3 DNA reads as TGTGCCAGCATCAAGGGACAGGGCAATGAGCAGTTCTTC. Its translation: CASIKGQGNEQFF.

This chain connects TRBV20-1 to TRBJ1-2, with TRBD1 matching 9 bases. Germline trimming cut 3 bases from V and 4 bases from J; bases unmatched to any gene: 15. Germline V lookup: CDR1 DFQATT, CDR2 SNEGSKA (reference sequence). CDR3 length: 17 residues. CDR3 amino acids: CSASPGTGPPPGYGYTF. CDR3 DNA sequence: TGCAGTGCTAGTCCCGGGACAGGGCCTCCCCCGGGCTATGGCTACACCTTC.

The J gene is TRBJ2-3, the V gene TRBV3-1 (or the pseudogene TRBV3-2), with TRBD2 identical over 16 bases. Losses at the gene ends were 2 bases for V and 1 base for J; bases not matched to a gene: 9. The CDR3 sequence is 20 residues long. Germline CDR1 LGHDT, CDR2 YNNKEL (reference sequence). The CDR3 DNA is TGTGCCAGCAGCCAACGGATGGGACTAGCGGGAGGGGAGGGCACAGATACGCAGTATTTT. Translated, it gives CASSQRMGLAGGEGTDTQYF.

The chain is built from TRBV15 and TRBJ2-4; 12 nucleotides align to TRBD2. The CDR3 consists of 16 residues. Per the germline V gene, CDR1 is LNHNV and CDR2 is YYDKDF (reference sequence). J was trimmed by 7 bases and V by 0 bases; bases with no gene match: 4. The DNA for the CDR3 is TGTGCCACCAGCAGAGATCTAGCGGGGGGGCAGAACATTCAGTACTTC. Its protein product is CATSRDLAGGQNIQYF.

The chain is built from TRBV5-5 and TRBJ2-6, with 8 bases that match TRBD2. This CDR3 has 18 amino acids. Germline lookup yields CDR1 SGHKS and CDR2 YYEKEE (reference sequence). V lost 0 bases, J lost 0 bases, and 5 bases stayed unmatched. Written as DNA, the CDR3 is TGTGCCAGCAGCTTGGGAGTAGCGGGAACCTCTGGGGCCAACGTCCTGACTTTC. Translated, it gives CASSLGVAGTSGANVLTF.

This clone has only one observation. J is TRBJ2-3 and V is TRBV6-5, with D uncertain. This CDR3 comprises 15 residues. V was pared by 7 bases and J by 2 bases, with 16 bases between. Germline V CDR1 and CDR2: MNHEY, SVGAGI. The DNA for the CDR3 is TGTGCCAGCACCCCCCACAGCTACTTCACAGATACGCAGTATTTT. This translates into CASTPHSYFTDTQYF.

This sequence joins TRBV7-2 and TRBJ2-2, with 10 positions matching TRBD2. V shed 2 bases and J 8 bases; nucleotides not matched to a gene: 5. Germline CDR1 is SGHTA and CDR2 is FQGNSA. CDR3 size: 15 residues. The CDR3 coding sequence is TGTGCCAGCAGCTTACTTGCTAGCGGGAGTGGGGAGCTGTTTTTT. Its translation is CASSLLASGSGELFF.